This TCR beta chain was found in a study of blood T cell repertoires in COVID-19. As for the study in general: T cells, B-cell-depleted T cells, or PBMCs provided the cDNA or gDNA that served as material.

The CDR3 has 14 amino acids. Germline CDR1 MDHEN, CDR2 SYDVKM. J lost 3 bases, V lost 10 bases, and 8 bases had no gene match. Only in-frame clones appear in the TCRdb table, and some are missing; sequencing was by immunoSEQ multiplex PCR. This sample yields around 63,000 clones, of which 65% to 80% are seen a single time; 5.5% to 7% belongs to the top ten. This clonotype was obtained from a woman in her seventies with acute or convalescent COVID-19. Sequenced material: peripheral blood. The chain is built from TRBV28 and TRBJ2-3; TRBD1 aligns across 9 bases. CDR3 in amino acids: CATLDRGRTDTQYF. The DNA of the CDR3 is TGTGCCACCCTGGACAGGGGAAGAACAGATACGCAGTATTTT.